The rows below give T cell receptor beta chains drawn from one sample of a study of regulatory T cells in long-lasting Graves disease. In TCRdb, the multiplex PCR reads were re-called with MiXCR into one record per CDR3 protein. The table shows 300,000 to 400,000 distinct CDR3 sequences, with roughly 17% occurring only once. This sample also appeared in a second study, on T cells in Graves' hyperthyroidism and ophthalmopathy.

Sample: peripheral blood mononuclear cells (PBMCs), taken at new diagnosis, from a patient treated with antithyroid drugs. These receptors all come from a middle-aged man with Graves disease. CDR3s include the opening cysteine and the closing phenylalanine or tryptophan. A D gene is named only where the DNA matches it firmly. Size tells how often a clone was seen (once, few, many) or the class of an expanded clone, and some rows leave it out.

D: TRBD2
V: TRBV5-1
J: TRBJ2-3
size: many
DNA: TGCGCCAGCAGCTCTGGGACTAGCGGGGGTGGAACAGATACGCAGTATTTT
CDR3: CASSSGTSGGGTDTQYF

D: TRBD1
V: TRBV19
J: TRBJ2-5
size: .
DNA: TGTGCCAGTAGTTTATACAGGGGAGTTCGCCAAGAGACCCAGTACTTC
CDR3: CASSLYRGVRQETQYF

D: TRBD1
V: TRBV20-1
J: TRBJ1-1
size: many
DNA: TGCAGTGCTAGAGCCGAGACAGGGTTTAACACTGAAGCTTTCTTT
CDR3: CSARAETGFNTEAFF

D: TRBD1
V: TRBV28
J: TRBJ2-5
size: many
DNA: TGTGCCAGCAGTTTACCTGGACAGGGGGCGCGGGAGACCCAGTACTTC
CDR3: CASSLPGQGARETQYF

D: .
V: TRBV6-1
J: TRBJ1-1
size: few
DNA: TGTGCCAGCAGAGGTTACGGGCGCGCGGGAAACACTGGAGCTTTCTTT
CDR3: CASRGYGRAGNTGAFF

D: .
V: TRBV3-1
J: TRBJ2-4
size: many
DNA: TGTGCCAGCAGCCATTATGCCGGGACAAGAAACATTCAGTACTTC
CDR3: CASSHYAGTRNIQYF

D: .
V: TRBV18
J: TRBJ1-1
size: many
DNA: TGTGCCAGCTCGTCAACATGGGAAACTGAAGCTTTCTTT
CDR3: CASSSTWETEAFF

D: .
V: TRBV2
J: TRBJ2-7
size: many
DNA: TGTGCCAGCAGTGAAGCGTCCCTCACGGTAGGCGAGCAGTACTTC
CDR3: CASSEASLTVGEQYF

D: .
V: TRBV4-3
J: TRBJ2-3
size: .
DNA: TGCGCCAGCAGCCAAGCTATGGAGGGTACGCAGTATTTT
CDR3: CASSQAMEGTQYF

D: TRBD1
V: TRBV28
J: TRBJ1-5
size: many
DNA: TGTGCCAGCAGTTCGGGACAGGTTTATCAGCCCCAGCATTTT
CDR3: CASSSGQVYQPQHF

D: TRBD1
V: TRBV20-1
J: TRBJ1-6
size: many
DNA: TGCAGTGCCCATTTGGCGACAGGGGGAACCTCACCCCTCCACTTT
CDR3: CSAHLATGGTSPLHF

D: .
V: TRBV6-2/TRBV6-3
J: TRBJ2-7
size: few
DNA: TGTGCCAGCAGTGAAGGGGGACGGAGCTCCTACGAGCAGTACTTC
CDR3: CASSEGGRSSYEQYF

D: .
V: TRBV6-5
J: TRBJ2-5
size: many
DNA: TGTGCCAGCAGTTACTCACAGGGTTTGGAGACCCAGTACTTC
CDR3: CASSYSQGLETQYF

D: .
V: TRBV19
J: TRBJ2-2
size: .
DNA: TGTGCCAGTACAAATCCGGGGGGCAGATACACCGGGGAGCTGTTTTTT
CDR3: CASTNPGGRYTGELFF

D: .
V: TRBV3-1
J: TRBJ1-3
size: many
DNA: TGTGCCAGCAGCCAAGATCTAAGCAGGGGATCCTCTGGAAACACCATATATTTT
CDR3: CASSQDLSRGSSGNTIYF

D: .
V: TRBV6-4
J: TRBJ1-1
size: few
DNA: TGTGCCAGCACAGAGGGAATGAACACTGAAGCTTTCTTT
CDR3: CASTEGMNTEAFF

D: .
V: TRBV5-1
J: TRBJ1-1
size: .
DNA: TGCGCCAGCAACTTGGGTTGGGAGAACACTGAAGCTTTCTTT
CDR3: CASNLGWENTEAFF

D: .
V: TRBV19
J: TRBJ1-1
size: few
DNA: TGTGCCAGTAGTCAAGGGGGGTGGGGGTTGAACACTGAAGCTTTCTTT
CDR3: CASSQGGWGLNTEAFF

D: .
V: TRBV10-3
J: TRBJ1-1
size: .
DNA: TGTGCCACCTACCACACTGAAGCTTTCTTT
CDR3: CATYHTEAFF

D: .
V: TRBV7-9
J: TRBJ2-1
size: many
DNA: TGTGCCAGCAGCTTAAGCAGGAACTACAATGAGCAGTTCTTC
CDR3: CASSLSRNYNEQFF

D: TRBD1
V: TRBV7-9
J: TRBJ2-5
size: many
DNA: TGTGCCAGCAGCTTTCGGGACAGGGACGAGGAGACCCAGTACTTC
CDR3: CASSFRDRDEETQYF

D: .
V: TRBV13
J: TRBJ1-5
size: many
DNA: TGTGCCAGCAGCTTAGTGGACAAGGATCAGCCCCAGCATTTT
CDR3: CASSLVDKDQPQHF